The rows below give T cell receptor beta chains drawn from one sample of a study of molecular identifiers for immune sequencing clone quantification. TCRdb re-called the PCR reads through MiXCR, storing one row per CDR3 protein. The sample lists approximately 500,000 distinct CDR3 sequences; 20% to 25% were seen once. Sequenced input: naive CD8+ T cells from blood, with Jurkat cell RNA spiked in. The receptors were sampled from a human donor in good health. Some libraries in this study had Jurkat cell RNA spiked in. Both conserved end residues are part of each CDR3. A D gene is named only where the DNA matches it firmly. Clone size is given for some rows only: seen once, a few or many times, or a class if the clone is expanded.

clone size: NA; D gene: TRBD2; V gene: TRBV5-8; J gene: TRBJ2-1; CDR3 DNA: TGTGCCAGCAGTCCCGGACTAGCGAAGAGCTCCTACAATGAGCAGTTCTTC; CDR3 protein: CASSPGLAKSSYNEQFF
clone size: many; D gene: NA; V gene: TRBV6-1; J gene: TRBJ2-7; CDR3 DNA: TGTGCCAGCAGTCAGTCGGGCCACGAGCAGTACTTC; CDR3 protein: CASSQSGHEQYF
clone size: many; D gene: TRBD2; V gene: TRBV6-6; J gene: TRBJ2-3; CDR3 DNA: TGTGCCAGCAGTCACAAGGGACTAGCGGGAGATTGGGCAGGCACAGATACGCAGTATTTT; CDR3 protein: CASSHKGLAGDWAGTDTQYF
clone size: many; D gene: NA; V gene: TRBV6-5; J gene: TRBJ1-1; CDR3 DNA: TGTGCCAGCAGTTACTCTGGGTTCACTGAAGCTTTCTTT; CDR3 protein: CASSYSGFTEAFF
clone size: many; D gene: NA; V gene: TRBV6-1; J gene: TRBJ1-1; CDR3 DNA: TGTGCCAGCAACCTCCGGGGGCGGACTGAAGCTTTCTTT; CDR3 protein: CASNLRGRTEAFF
clone size: few; D gene: TRBD1; V gene: TRBV18; J gene: TRBJ1-1; CDR3 DNA: TGTGCCAGCTCAGCCGACAGGGACGCAATTTCGAACACTGAAGCTTTCTTT; CDR3 protein: CASSADRDAISNTEAFF
clone size: many; D gene: NA; V gene: TRBV6-5; J gene: TRBJ1-2; CDR3 DNA: TGTGCCAGCAGTTACTCGAGTGGGCAGGGCTACACCTTC; CDR3 protein: CASSYSSGQGYTF
clone size: few; D gene: NA; V gene: TRBV27; J gene: TRBJ1-2; CDR3 DNA: TGTGCCAGCAGTCCAAGGACGGAATACTATGGCTACACCTTC; CDR3 protein: CASSPRTEYYGYTF
clone size: NA; D gene: NA; V gene: TRBV24-1; J gene: TRBJ2-2; CDR3 DNA: TGTGCCACCACGCACCCGAACACCGGGGAGCTGTTTTTT; CDR3 protein: CATTHPNTGELFF
clone size: NA; D gene: NA; V gene: TRBV11-2; J gene: TRBJ2-3; CDR3 DNA: TGTGCCGGCAGCTTGCGGAGCACAGATACGCAGTATTTT; CDR3 protein: CAGSLRSTDTQYF
clone size: NA; D gene: TRBD1; V gene: TRBV3-1; J gene: TRBJ2-5; CDR3 DNA: TGTGCCAGCAGACGAAGACCGGGACAGCAAGAGACCCAGTACTTC; CDR3 protein: CASRRRPGQQETQYF
clone size: many; D gene: NA; V gene: TRBV7-9; J gene: TRBJ2-5; CDR3 DNA: TGTGCCAGCAGCCCCCCGTTGGGGACGCAAAAACAAGAGACCCAGTACTTC; CDR3 protein: CASSPPLGTQKQETQYF
clone size: NA; D gene: NA; V gene: TRBV3-2; J gene: TRBJ2-7; CDR3 DNA: TGTGCCAGCAGCCCCCCGTTTTTGCCCGAACCATACGAGCAGTACTTC; CDR3 protein: CASSPPFLPEPYEQYF
clone size: many; D gene: NA; V gene: TRBV14; J gene: TRBJ2-1; CDR3 DNA: TGTGCCAGCAGCCAAGATTGGGGGTTGGGGAATGAGCAGTTCTTC; CDR3 protein: CASSQDWGLGNEQFF
clone size: many; D gene: NA; V gene: TRBV13; J gene: TRBJ2-3; CDR3 DNA: TGTGCCAGCAGCTCACCATCACAAGATACGCAGTATTTT; CDR3 protein: CASSSPSQDTQYF
clone size: many; D gene: NA; V gene: TRBV12-3/TRBV12-4; J gene: TRBJ1-5; CDR3 DNA: TGTGCCAGCAGTCGTAATCAGTTAGTTCAGCCCCAGCATTTT; CDR3 protein: CASSRNQLVQPQHF